This T cell receptor beta chain was identified during a study of regulatory T cells in long-lasting Graves disease. Study overall: Less than 3 months of antithyroid drugs had been taken by newly diagnosed Graves' patients.

At least ten counts were recorded for this clonotype. What it recognizes is unknown. Time point noted: newly diagnosed GD, antithyroid drugs for less than 3 months. From RNA extracted from PBMCs, the TCR library was made. General study results and limits: Repertoires from persistent disease leaned toward TRBV28, TRBJ1-2 and TRBJ2-5.

Arm-PCR with iRepertoire HTBI primers amplified the CDR3 regions for these TCR beta libraries. MiXCR was run by TCRdb on the multiplex PCR reads, yielding one entry per CDR3 protein. The sample comprises 360,000 or so distinct CDR3 sequences, over 9.5% of which are singletons, and about 19% rests with the top ten. Trimming removed 0 bases at V and 8 bases at J, with 4 bases between. The CDR3 runs to 11 residues. Germline CDR1 is SGHTA and CDR2 is FQGNSA. These data also featured in a second study, about T cells in Graves' hyperthyroidism and ophthalmopathy. That paper adds: Clinical symptoms, serum thyroxine and TRAb, thyroid ultrasound and orbital computed tomography were used for the diagnoses.

The chain employs TRBV7-2 and TRBJ1-2; D ambiguous. The sequence was obtained from a woman aged 18-29 years with Graves disease. The sequenced sample was peripheral blood mononuclear cells (PBMCs), obtained at new diagnosis, from a patient treated with antithyroid drugs. DNA for the CDR3: TGTGCCAGCAGCTTAGCGCCCGGCTACACCTTC. Translation: CASSLAPGYTF.